Detailed here is one TCR beta chain. Its antigen is unknown. This sample is drawn from a study of Ad26.COV2.S vaccination and SARS-CoV-2 variants. Overall study: Participant was drawn from the COV1001 Ad26.COV2.S trial arm.

V lost 7 bases and J 4 bases, leaving 7 bases between the germline ends. This CDR3 spans 11 amino acids. Per germline, CDR1 MNHEY and CDR2 SVGAGI. Study-level findings and limits: Assessments of TCR breadth and depth may have underestimated the total T cell responses.

The assay was immunoSEQ multiplex PCR, and TCRdb's table has in-frame clones only and misses some. This sample has roughly 320,000 clones, with around four fifths found just once. The treatment: some 19 received Ad26.COV2.S at low or high dose, single or two shots; roughly 5 received placebo; per-sample allocation not given. Day 63 after the first vaccine or placebo injection was the time point for sampling. V is TRBV6-5 and J is TRBJ1-1; the D is unclear. The TCR originated in a person between 18 and 65 years old who received the Ad26.COV2.S COVID-19 vaccine or a placebo. The starting material was peripheral blood, obtained in a trial of Ad26.COV2.S vaccine versus placebo. CDR3: CASKEVTEAFF. CDR3 DNA sequence: TGTGCCAGCAAGGAGGTCACTGAAGCTTTCTTT.